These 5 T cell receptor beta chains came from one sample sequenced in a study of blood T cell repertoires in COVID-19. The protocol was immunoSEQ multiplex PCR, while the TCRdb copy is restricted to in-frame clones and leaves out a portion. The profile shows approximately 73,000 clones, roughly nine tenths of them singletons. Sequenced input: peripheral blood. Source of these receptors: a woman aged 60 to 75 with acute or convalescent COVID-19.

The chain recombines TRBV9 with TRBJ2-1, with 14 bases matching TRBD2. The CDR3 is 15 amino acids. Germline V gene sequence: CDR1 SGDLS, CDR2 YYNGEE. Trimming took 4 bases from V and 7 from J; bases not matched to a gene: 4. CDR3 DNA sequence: TGTGCCAGCAGCTCTCGACTAGCGGGAGGGAATGAGCAGTTCTTC. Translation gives CASSSRLAGGNEQFF.

The CDR3 spells CASSQGLAGNTGELFF. CDR3 in DNA: TGTGCCAGCAGCCAAGGCCTAGCGGGGAACACCGGGGAGCTGTTTTTT. The chain is built from TRBV4-2 and TRBJ2-2; 8 bases align to TRBD2. The CDR3 spans 16 residues. J lost 1 base, V lost 1 base, and 2 bases had no gene match. CDR1 is LGHNA and CDR2 is YNFKEQ in the germline V gene.

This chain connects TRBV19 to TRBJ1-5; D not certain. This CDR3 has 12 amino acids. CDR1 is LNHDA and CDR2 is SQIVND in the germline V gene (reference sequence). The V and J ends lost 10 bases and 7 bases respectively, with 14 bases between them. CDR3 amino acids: CATSLTRQPQHF. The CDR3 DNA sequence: TGTGCCACTTCCCTCACTCGGCAGCCCCAGCATTTT.

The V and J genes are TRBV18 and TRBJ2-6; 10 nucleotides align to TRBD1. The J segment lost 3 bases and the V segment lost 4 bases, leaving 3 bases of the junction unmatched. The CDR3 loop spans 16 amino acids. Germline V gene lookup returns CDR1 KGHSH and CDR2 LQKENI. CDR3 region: CASSLGQGVGANVLTF. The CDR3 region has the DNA TGTGCCAGCTCACTAGGACAGGGGGTTGGGGCCAACGTCCTGACTTTC.

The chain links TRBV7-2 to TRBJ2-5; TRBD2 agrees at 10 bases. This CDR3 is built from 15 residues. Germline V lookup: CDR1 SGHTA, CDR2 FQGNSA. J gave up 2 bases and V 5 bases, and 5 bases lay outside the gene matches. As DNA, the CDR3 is TGTGCCAGCAGCCTATTACTAGCGGGACAAGAGACCCAGTACTTC. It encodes CASSLLLAGQETQYF.